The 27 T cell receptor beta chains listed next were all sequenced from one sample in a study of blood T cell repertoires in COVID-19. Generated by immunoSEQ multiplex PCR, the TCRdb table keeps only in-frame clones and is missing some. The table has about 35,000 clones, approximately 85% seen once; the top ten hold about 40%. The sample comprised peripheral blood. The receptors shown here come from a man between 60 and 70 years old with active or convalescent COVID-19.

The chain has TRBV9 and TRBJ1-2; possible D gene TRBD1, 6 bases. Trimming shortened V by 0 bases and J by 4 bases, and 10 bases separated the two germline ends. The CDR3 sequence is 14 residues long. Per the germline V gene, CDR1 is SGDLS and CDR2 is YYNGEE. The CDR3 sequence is CASSVAGTTYGYTF. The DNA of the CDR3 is TGTGCCAGCAGCGTAGCAGGGACAACCTATGGCTACACCTTC.

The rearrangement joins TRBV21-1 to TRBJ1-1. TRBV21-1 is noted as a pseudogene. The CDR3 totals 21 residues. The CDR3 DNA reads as TGTGCCAGCAGCAAGGGGAGAAATTTGGGAGTCGACCCCCTGATGAACACTGAAGCTTTCTTT. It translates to CASSKGRNLGVDPLMNTEAFF.

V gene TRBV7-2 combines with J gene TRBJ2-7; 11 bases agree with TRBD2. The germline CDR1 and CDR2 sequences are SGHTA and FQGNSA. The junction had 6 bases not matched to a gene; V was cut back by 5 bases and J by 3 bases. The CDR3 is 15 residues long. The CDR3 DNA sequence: TGTGCCAGCAGCCCAATAGCGGGAGGGCTCTACGAGCAGTACGTC. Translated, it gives CASSPIAGGLYEQYV.

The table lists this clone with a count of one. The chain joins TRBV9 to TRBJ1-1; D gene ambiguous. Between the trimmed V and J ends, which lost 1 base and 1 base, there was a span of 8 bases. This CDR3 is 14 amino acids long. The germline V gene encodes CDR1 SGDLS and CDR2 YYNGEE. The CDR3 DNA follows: TGTGCCAGCAGCGTAACTAGTTCGAACACTGAAGCTTTCTTT. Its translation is CASSVTSSNTEAFF.

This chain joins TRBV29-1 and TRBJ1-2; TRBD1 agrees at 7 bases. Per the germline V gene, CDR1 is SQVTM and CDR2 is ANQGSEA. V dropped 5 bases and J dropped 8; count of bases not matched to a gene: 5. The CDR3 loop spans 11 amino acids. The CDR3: CSVYSGGGYTF. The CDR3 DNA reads TGCAGCGTTTATTCAGGGGGGGGCTACACCTTC.

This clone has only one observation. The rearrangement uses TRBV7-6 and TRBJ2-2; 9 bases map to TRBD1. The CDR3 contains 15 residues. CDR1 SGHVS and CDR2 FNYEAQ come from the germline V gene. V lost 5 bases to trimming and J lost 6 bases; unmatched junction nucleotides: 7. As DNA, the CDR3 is TGTGCCAGCAGCCACGGGGACAGGGTGGCCGGGGAGCTGTTTTTT. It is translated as CASSHGDRVAGELFF.

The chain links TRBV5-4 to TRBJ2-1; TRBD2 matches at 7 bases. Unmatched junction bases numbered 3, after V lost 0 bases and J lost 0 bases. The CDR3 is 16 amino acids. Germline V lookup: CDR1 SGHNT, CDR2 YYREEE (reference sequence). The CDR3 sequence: CASSLEPGGSYNEQFF. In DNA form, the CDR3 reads TGTGCCAGCAGCTTGGAGCCGGGGGGCTCCTACAATGAGCAGTTCTTC. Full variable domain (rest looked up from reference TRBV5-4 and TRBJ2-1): ETGVTQSPTHLIKTRGQQVTLRCSSQSGHNTVSWYQQALGQGPQFIFQYYREEENGRGNFPPRFSGLQFPNYSSELNVNALELDDSALYLCASSLEPGGSYNEQFFGPGTRLTVL.

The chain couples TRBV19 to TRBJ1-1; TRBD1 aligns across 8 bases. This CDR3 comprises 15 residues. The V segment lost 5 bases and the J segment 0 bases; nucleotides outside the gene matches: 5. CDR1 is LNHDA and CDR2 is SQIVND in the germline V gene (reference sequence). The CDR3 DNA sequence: TGTGCCAGTAGTCCGCCGGACAGGGTGAACACTGAAGCTTTCTTT. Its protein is CASSPPDRVNTEAFF. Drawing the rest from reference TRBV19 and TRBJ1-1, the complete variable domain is DGGITQSPKYLFRKEGQNVTLSCEQNLNHDAMYWYRQDPGQGLRLIYYSQIVNDFQKGDIAEGYSVSREKKESFPLTVTSAQKNPTAFYLCASSPPDRVNTEAFFGQGTRLTVV.

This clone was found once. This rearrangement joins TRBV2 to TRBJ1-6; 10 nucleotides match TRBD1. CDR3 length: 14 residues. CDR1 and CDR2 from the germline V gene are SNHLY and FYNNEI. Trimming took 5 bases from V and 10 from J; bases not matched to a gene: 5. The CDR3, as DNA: TGTGCCAGCAGTTTCGACAGGGGGCGATCACCCCTCCACTTT. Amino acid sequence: CASSFDRGRSPLHF.

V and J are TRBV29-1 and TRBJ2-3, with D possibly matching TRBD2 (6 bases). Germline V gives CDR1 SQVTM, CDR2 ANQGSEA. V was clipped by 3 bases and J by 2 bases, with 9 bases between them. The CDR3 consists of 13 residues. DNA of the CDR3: TGCAGCGTTGACACTAGCTACACAGATACGCAGTATTTT. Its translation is CSVDTSYTDTQYF.

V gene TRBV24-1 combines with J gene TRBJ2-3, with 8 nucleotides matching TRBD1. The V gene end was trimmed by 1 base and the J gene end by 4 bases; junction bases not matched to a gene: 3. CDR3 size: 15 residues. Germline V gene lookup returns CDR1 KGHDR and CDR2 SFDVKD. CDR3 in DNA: TGTGCCACCAGTGATTTCGGGACAGGTGCAGATACGCAGTATTTT. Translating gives CATSDFGTGADTQYF.

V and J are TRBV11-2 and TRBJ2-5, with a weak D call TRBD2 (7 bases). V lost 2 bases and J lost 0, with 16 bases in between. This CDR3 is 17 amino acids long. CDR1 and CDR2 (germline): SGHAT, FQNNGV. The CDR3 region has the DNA TGTGCCAGCAGCTTACTCCCGGGGGGCTGGTACCAAGAGACCCAGTACTTC. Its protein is CASSLLPGGWYQETQYF. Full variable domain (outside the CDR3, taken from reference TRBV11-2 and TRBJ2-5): EAGVAQSPRYKIIEKRQSVAFWCNPISGHATLYWYQQILGQGPKLLIQFQNNGVVDDSQLPKDRFSAERLKGVDSTLKIQPAKLEDSAVYLCASSLLPGGWYQETQYFGPGTRLLVL.

The CDR3 is CAWSGQISGYTF. The CDR3 DNA is TGTGCCTGGAGTGGACAGATAAGTGGCTACACCTTC. V is TRBV30 and J is TRBJ1-2; D might be TRBD1 (5 bases). Looked up from germline, CDR1 is GTSNPN and CDR2 is SVGIG (reference sequence). The CDR3 length is 12 residues. The ends were cut back, 1 base at V and 7 bases at J, with 10 bases in the middle.

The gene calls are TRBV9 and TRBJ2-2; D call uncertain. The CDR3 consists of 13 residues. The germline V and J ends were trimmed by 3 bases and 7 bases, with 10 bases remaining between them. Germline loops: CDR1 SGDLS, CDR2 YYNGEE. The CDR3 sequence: CASSARSDGELFF. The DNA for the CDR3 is TGTGCCAGCAGCGCTAGATCGGACGGGGAGCTGTTTTTT.

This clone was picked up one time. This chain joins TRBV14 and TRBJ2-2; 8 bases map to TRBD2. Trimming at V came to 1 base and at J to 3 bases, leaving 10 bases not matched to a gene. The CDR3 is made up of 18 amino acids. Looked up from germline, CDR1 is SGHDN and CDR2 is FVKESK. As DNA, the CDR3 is TGTGCCAGCAGCCAAGTATCCGGTCGAGCGGGAGACACCGGGGAGCTGTTTTTT. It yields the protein CASSQVSGRAGDTGELFF.

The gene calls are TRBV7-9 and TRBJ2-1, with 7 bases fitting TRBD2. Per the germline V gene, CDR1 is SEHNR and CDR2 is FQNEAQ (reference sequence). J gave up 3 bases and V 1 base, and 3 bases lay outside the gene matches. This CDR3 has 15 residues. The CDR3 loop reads CASSLVRGYYNEQFF. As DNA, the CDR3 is TGTGCCAGCAGCTTAGTGCGGGGGTACTACAATGAGCAGTTCTTC.

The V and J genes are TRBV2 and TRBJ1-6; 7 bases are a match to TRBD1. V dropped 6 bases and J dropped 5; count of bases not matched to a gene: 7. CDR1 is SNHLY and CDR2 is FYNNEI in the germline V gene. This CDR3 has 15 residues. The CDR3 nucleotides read TGTGCCAGCAGGAGCCAGGGGACAGATAATTCACCCCTCCACTTT. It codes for CASRSQGTDNSPLHF.

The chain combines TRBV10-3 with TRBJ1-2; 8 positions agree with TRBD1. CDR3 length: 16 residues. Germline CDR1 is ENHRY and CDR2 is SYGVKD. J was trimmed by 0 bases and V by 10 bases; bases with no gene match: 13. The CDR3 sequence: CATRAGGANTNYGYTF. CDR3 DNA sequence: TGTGCCACCAGGGCAGGGGGCGCCAATACTAACTATGGCTACACCTTC.

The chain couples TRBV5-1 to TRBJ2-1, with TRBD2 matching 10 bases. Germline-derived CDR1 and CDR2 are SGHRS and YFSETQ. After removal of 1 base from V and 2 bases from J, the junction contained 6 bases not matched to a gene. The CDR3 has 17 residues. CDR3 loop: CASSLFSTSGTYNEQFF. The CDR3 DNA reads TGCGCCAGCAGCTTGTTCAGTACTAGCGGGACCTACAATGAGCAGTTCTTC. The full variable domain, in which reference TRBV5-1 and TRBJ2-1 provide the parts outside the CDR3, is KAGVTQTPRYLIKTRGQQVTLSCSPISGHRSVSWYQQTPGQGLQFLFEYFSETQRNKGNFPGRFSGRQFSNSRSEMNVSTLELGDSALYLCASSLFSTSGTYNEQFFGPGTRLTVL.

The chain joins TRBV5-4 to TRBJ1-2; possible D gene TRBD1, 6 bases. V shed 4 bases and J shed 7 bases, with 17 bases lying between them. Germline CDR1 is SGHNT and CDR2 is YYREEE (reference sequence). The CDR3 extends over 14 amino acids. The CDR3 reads CASSTQSPTGGYTF. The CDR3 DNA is TGTGCCAGCAGCACCCAATCCCCGACAGGTGGCTACACCTTC.

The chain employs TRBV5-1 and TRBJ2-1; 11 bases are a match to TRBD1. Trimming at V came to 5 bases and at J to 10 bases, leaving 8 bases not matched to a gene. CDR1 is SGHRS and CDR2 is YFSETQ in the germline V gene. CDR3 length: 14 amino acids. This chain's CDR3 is CASREDRGRGEQFF. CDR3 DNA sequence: TGCGCCAGCAGGGAGGACAGGGGGCGTGGGGAGCAGTTCTTC.

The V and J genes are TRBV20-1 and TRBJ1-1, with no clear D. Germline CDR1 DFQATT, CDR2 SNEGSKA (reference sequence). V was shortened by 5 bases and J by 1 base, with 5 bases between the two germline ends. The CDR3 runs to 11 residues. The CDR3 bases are TGCAGTGCTGTAAAGAACACTGAAGCTTTCTTT. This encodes CSAVKNTEAFF.

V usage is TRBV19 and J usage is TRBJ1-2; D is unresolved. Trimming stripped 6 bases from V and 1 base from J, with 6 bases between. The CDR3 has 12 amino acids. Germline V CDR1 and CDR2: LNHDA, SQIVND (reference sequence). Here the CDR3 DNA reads TGTGCCAGTAGGGGAGGTAACTATGGCTACACCTTC. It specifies CASRGGNYGYTF. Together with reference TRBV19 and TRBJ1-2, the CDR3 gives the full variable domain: DGGITQSPKYLFRKEGQNVTLSCEQNLNHDAMYWYRQDPGQGLRLIYYSQIVNDFQKGDIAEGYSVSREKKESFPLTVTSAQKNPTAFYLCASRGGNYGYTFGSGTRLTVV.

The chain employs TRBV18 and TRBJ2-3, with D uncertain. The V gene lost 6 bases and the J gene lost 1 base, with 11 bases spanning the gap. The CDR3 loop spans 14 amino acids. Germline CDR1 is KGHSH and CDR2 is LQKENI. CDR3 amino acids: CASSRRFGTDTQYF. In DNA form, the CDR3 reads TGTGCCAGCTCGAGGCGTTTCGGCACAGATACGCAGTATTTT.

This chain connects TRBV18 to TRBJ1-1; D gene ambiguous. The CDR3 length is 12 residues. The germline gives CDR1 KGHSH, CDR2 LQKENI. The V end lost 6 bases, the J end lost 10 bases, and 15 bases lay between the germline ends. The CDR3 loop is CASSRPQTPAFF. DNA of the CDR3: TGTGCCAGCTCTCGACCACAGACGCCAGCTTTCTTT. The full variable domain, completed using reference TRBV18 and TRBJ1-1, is NAGVMQNPRHLVRRRGQEARLRCSPMKGHSHVYWYRQLPEEGLKFMVYLQKENIIDESGMPKERFSAEFPKEGPSILRIQQVVRGDSAAYFCASSRPQTPAFFGQGTRLTVV.

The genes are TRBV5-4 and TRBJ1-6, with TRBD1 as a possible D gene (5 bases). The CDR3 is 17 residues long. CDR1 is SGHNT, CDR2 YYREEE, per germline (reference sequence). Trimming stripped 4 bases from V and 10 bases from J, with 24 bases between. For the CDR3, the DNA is TGTGCCAGCAGCCTGGGCTTGCTTGGGGCCCAAGCCTCACCCCTCCACTTT. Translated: CASSLGLLGAQASPLHF.

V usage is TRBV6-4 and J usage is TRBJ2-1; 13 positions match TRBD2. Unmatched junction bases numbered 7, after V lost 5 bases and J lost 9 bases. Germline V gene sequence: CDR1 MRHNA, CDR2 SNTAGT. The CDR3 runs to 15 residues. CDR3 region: CASSSTSGGLSEQFF. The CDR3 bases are TGTGCCAGCAGTTCGACTAGCGGGGGGCTCAGTGAGCAGTTCTTC.